This TCR beta chain was sequenced in a study of cytomegalovirus exposure and HLA in healthy donors. The study, taken as a whole, reports: Common viral pathogens were later found to be apparently linked to several of the most significant clusters. In a later analysis, a missense DCLRE1C variant was linked to TCR beta V- and J-gene trimming.

Germline V CDR1 and CDR2: SGHTA, FQGNSA. The CDR3 spans 14 residues. The V and J ends lost 4 bases and 0 bases respectively, with 10 bases between them. The study ran its PCR with 60 Vbeta and 13 Jbeta primers. TCRdb's table, derived via immunoSEQ multiplex PCR, lists solely in-frame clones and lacks some. Among 160,000 or so clones listed, 82% were seen once. About this clone: The antigen is unknown.

The chain uses TRBV7-2 and TRBJ2-7; possibly TRBD2 for D (6 bases). This TCR came from a man aged 50 or older in good health and CMV-seropositive. Sample: PBMCs. The CDR3 DNA is TGTGCCAGCAGCTCCACTAGCCGCTCCTACGAGCAGTACTTC. This gives the protein CASSSTSRSYEQYF. The variable domain in full, with the rest retrieved from reference TRBV7-2 and TRBJ2-7, is GAGVSQSPSNKVTEKGKDVELRCDPISGHTALYWYRQSLGQGLEFLIYFQGNSAPDKSGLPSDRFSAERTGGSVSTLTIQRTQQEDSAVYLCASSSTSRSYEQYFGPGTRLTVT.